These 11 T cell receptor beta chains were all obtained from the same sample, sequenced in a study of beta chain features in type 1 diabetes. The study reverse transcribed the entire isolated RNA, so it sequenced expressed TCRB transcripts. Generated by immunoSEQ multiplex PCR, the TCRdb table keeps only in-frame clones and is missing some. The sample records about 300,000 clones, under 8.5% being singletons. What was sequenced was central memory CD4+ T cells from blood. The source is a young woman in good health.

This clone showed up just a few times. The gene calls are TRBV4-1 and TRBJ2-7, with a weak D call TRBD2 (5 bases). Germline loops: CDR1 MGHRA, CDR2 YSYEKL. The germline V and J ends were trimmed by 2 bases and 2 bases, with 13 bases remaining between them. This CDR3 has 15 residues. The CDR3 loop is CASSQRTRGTYEQYV. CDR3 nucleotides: TGCGCCAGCAGCCAAAGAACTAGAGGTACCTACGAGCAGTACGTC.

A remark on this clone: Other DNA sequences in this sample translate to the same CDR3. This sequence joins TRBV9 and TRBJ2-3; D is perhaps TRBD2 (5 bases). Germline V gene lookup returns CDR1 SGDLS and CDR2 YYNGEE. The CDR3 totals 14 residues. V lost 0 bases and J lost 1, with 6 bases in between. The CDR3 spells CASSVDGGTDTQYF. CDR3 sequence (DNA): TGTGCCAGCAGCGTAGACGGGGGCACAGATACGCAGTATTTT.

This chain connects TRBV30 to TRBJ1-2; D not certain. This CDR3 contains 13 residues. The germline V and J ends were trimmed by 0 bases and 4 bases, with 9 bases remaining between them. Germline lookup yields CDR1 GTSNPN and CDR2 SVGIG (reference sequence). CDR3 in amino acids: CAWSVKAAYGYTF. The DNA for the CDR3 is TGTGCCTGGAGTGTCAAGGCTGCCTATGGCTACACCTTC.

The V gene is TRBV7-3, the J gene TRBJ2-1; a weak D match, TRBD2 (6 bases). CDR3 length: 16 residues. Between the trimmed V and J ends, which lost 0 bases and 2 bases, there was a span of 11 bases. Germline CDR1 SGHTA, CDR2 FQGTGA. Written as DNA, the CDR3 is TGTGCCAGCAGCTTAACGAGGGACTCGACCTACAATGAGCAGTTCTTC. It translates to CASSLTRDSTYNEQFF. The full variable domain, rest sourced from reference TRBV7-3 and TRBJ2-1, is GAGVSQTPSNKVTEKGKYVELRCDPISGHTALYWYRQSLGQGPEFLIYFQGTGAADDSGLPNDRFFAVRPEGSVSTLKIQRTERGDSAVYLCASSLTRDSTYNEQFFGPGTRLTVL.

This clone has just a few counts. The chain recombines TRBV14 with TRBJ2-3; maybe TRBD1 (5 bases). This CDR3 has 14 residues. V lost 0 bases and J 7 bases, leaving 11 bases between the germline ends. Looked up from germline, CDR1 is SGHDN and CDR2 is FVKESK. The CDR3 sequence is CASSQELRVNTQYF. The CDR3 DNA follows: TGTGCCAGCAGCCAAGAACTCAGGGTGAATACGCAGTATTTT.

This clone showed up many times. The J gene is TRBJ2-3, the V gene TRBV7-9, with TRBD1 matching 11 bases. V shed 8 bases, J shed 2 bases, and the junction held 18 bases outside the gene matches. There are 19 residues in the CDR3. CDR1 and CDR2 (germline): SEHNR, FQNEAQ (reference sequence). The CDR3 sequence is CASRSRGQGENLFTDTQYF. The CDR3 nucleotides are TGTGCCAGCCGGTCGCGGGGACAGGGGGAGAATCTCTTCACAGATACGCAGTATTTT.

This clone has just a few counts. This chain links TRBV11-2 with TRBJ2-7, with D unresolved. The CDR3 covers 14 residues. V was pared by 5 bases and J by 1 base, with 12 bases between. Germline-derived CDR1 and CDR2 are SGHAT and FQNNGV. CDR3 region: CASSIQHGSYEQYV. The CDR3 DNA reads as TGTGCCAGCAGCATCCAGCACGGGTCCTACGAGCAGTACGTC.

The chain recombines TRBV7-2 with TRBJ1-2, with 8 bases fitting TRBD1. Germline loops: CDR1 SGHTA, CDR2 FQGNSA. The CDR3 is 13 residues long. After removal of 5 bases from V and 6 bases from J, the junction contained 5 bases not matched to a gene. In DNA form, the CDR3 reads TGTGCCAGCAGCCGACAGGGGCTCGATGGCTACACCTTC. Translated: CASSRQGLDGYTF. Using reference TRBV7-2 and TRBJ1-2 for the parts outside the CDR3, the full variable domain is GAGVSQSPSNKVTEKGKDVELRCDPISGHTALYWYRQSLGQGLEFLIYFQGNSAPDKSGLPSDRFSAERTGGSVSTLTIQRTQQEDSAVYLCASSRQGLDGYTFGSGTRLTVV.

CDR3 nucleotides: TGTGCCAGCAGTGGGACGCTAGCGGGAGGTACAGATACGCAGTATTTT. It yields the protein CASSGTLAGGTDTQYF. The V and J genes are TRBV2 and TRBJ2-3; TRBD2 matches at 11 bases. Germline values: CDR1 SNHLY, CDR2 FYNNEI. The CDR3 totals 16 residues. V gave up 4 bases and J gave up 3 bases; unmatched junction bases: 6.

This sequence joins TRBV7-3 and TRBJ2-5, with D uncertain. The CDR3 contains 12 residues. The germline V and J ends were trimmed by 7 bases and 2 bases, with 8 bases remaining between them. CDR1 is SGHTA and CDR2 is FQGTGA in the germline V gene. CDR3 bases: TGTGCCAGCACGGCCACTCAAGAGACCCAGTACTTC. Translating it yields CASTATQETQYF.

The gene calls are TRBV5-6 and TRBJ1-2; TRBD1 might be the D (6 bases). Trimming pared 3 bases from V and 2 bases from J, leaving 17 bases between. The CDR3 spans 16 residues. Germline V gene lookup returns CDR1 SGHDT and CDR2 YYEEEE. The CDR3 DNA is TGTGCCAGCAGCTCCATAGGGGGACTTGACAACTATGGCTACACCTTC. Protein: CASSSIGGLDNYGYTF.